These 10 T cell receptor beta chains came from one sample sequenced in a study of T cells in localized non-small cell lung cancer (dated by TCRdb to between 2020 and 2021). Libraries were made using the immunoSEQ multiplex PCR assay. What TCRdb holds here is the immuneACCESS table cut down to in-frame rearrangements. Part of the clones is not present; checked against another copy, under half of the missing clones reflect an unresolved V gene, and the others are unexplained. This sample is represented by 20,000 to 30,000 clones; 75% to 90% of them were singletons. The top ten clonotypes cover 11% to 15% of the sample. Here the sequenced sample was peripheral blood, taken before any cancer treatment. These receptors were collected from a female donor older than 55 with stage II squamous cell lung carcinoma.

The chain joins TRBV5-1 to TRBJ2-1; 9 bases align to TRBD2. The CDR3 length is 15 residues. Per germline, CDR1 SGHRS and CDR2 YFSETQ. V trimming: 0 bases; J trimming: 6 bases; junction bases outside the gene matches: 4. CDR3 amino acids: CASSLGLAESNEQFF. The CDR3 nucleotides read TGCGCCAGCAGCTTGGGACTAGCGGAGAGCAATGAGCAGTTCTTC.

V gene TRBV5-6 combines with J gene TRBJ2-2; no reliable D call. The germline gives CDR1 SGHDT, CDR2 YYEEEE. The CDR3 length is 13 residues. V gave up 1 base and J gave up 8 bases, with 9 bases separating them. The CDR3 here is CASSLPYMGELFF. The DNA for the CDR3 is TGTGCCAGCAGCTTGCCCTACATGGGGGAGCTGTTTTTT.

V and J are TRBV6-1 and TRBJ1-4; 9 bases map to TRBD1. Losses at the gene ends were 7 bases for V and 7 bases for J; bases not matched to a gene: 10. Germline-derived CDR1 and CDR2 are MNHNS and SASEGT. The CDR3 contains 15 residues. The CDR3 region has the DNA TGTGCCAGCACTGAGGGGGGACAGGGAGCTGAAAAACTGTTTTTT. It encodes CASTEGGQGAEKLFF.

The sample holds a few counts of this clone. This chain connects TRBV28 to TRBJ1-1; D unresolved. This CDR3 is built from 16 residues. V lost 2 bases and J lost 0, with 13 bases in between. Germline V lookup: CDR1 MDHEN, CDR2 SYDVKM. The CDR3 region has the DNA TGTGCCAGCAGTTTAGCAAACCGACGGGTGAACACTGAAGCTTTCTTT. Encoded protein: CASSLANRRVNTEAFF.

This clone was detected only a few times. The chain is built from TRBV5-1 and TRBJ1-2; D not resolved. The ends were cut back, 8 bases at V and 1 base at J, with 6 bases in the middle. CDR1 is SGHRS, CDR2 YFSETQ, per germline. This CDR3 has 11 residues. The CDR3, as DNA: TGCGCCAGTAGGGATAACTATGGCTACACCTTC. Amino acid sequence: CASRDNYGYTF. Full variable domain (remainder filled in from reference TRBV5-1 and TRBJ1-2): KAGVTQTPRYLIKTRGQQVTLSCSPISGHRSVSWYQQTPGQGLQFLFEYFSETQRNKGNFPGRFSGRQFSNSRSEMNVSTLELGDSALYLCASRDNYGYTFGSGTRLTVV.

The chain links TRBV19 to TRBJ1-1; D unresolved. There are 11 residues in the CDR3. CDR1 and CDR2 (germline): LNHDA, SQIVND (reference sequence). The V and J ends lost 5 bases and 6 bases respectively, with 7 bases between them. The CDR3 reads CASSHLAEAFF. CDR3 coding DNA: TGTGCCAGTAGTCATTTGGCTGAAGCTTTCTTT.

The rearrangement links TRBV2 to TRBJ2-1, with TRBD2 as a possible D gene (6 bases). CDR1 is SNHLY and CDR2 is FYNNEI in the germline V gene. This CDR3 spans 11 amino acids. V was clipped by 8 bases and J by 8 bases, with 10 bases between them. CDR3 region: CASEGEDEQFF. CDR3 in DNA: TGTGCCAGCGAAGGGGAGGATGAGCAGTTCTTC.

This chain joins TRBV30 and TRBJ1-6, with 12 nucleotides matching TRBD1. Germline CDR1 is GTSNPN and CDR2 is SVGIG (reference sequence). The CDR3 length is 15 residues. V gave up 3 bases and J gave up 10 bases; unmatched junction bases: 7. The CDR3 sequence is CAWRRGDRGRSPLHF. In DNA form, the CDR3 reads TGTGCCTGGAGGAGAGGGGACAGGGGGCGATCACCCCTCCACTTT.

The chain combines TRBV7-8 with TRBJ2-2, with 7 nucleotides matching TRBD2. V dropped 8 bases and J dropped 5; count of bases not matched to a gene: 8. CDR3 length equals 14 residues. Germline V gene sequence: CDR1 SGHVS, CDR2 FQNEAQ. The CDR3, as DNA: TGTGCCAGCTATCGGGAGGTGGGGACCGGGGAGCTGTTTTTT. Amino acid sequence: CASYREVGTGELFF.

V gene TRBV27 combines with J gene TRBJ1-1; D call uncertain. Germline lookup yields CDR1 MNHEY and CDR2 SMNVEV (reference sequence). The germline V and J ends were trimmed by 4 bases and 10 bases, with 19 bases remaining between them. The CDR3 length is 14 residues. DNA of the CDR3: TGTGCCAGCAGTTCTCGAGAGAGAGATGAAAGAGCTTTCTTT. Translating it yields CASSSRERDERAFF.